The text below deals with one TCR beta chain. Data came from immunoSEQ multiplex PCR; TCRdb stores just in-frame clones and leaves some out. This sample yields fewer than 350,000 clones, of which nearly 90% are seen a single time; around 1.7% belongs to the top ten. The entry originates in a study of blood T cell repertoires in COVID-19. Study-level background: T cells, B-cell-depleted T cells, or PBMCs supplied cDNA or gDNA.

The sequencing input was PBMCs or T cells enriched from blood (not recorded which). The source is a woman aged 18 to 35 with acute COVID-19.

This chain's CDR3 is CASSLEDSYTEAFF. CDR3 nucleotide sequence: TGCGCCAGCAGCTTAGAGGATTCTTACACTGAAGCTTTCTTT. V usage is TRBV5-1 and J usage is TRBJ1-1; no clear D gene. Germline V CDR1 and CDR2: SGHRS, YFSETQ. The CDR3 runs 14 residues. The V end was cut by 2 bases, the J end by 3 bases, with 11 bases between. The full variable domain, its missing parts supplied by reference TRBV5-1 and TRBJ1-1, is KAGVTQTPRYLIKTRGQQVTLSCSPISGHRSVSWYQQTPGQGLQFLFEYFSETQRNKGNFPGRFSGRQFSNSRSEMNVSTLELGDSALYLCASSLEDSYTEAFFGQGTRLTVV.